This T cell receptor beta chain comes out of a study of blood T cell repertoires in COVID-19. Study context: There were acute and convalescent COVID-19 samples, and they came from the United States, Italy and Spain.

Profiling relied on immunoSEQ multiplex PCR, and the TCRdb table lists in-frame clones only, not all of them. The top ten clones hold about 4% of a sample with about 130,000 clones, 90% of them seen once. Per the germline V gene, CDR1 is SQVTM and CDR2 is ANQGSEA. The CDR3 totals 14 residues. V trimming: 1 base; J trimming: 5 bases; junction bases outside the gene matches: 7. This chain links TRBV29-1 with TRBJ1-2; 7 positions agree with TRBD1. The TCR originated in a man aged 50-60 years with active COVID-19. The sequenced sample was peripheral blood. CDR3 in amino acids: CSVEAVQGRYGYTF. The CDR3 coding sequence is TGCAGCGTTGAAGCCGTACAGGGGAGATATGGCTACACCTTC. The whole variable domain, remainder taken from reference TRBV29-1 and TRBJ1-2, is SAVISQKPSRDICQRGTSLTIQCQVDSQVTMMFWYRQQPGQSLTLIATANQGSEATYESGFVIDKFPISRPNLTFSTLTVSNMSPEDSSIYLCSVEAVQGRYGYTFGSGTRLTVV.